This T cell receptor (beta chain) derives from a study of cytomegalovirus exposure and HLA in healthy donors. For the study at large: The 120 validation repertoires, a later analysis reported, used the same platform as the approximately 730 repertoires from the first cohort. Study-level results: It was approximately 150 TCR beta chains that were listed as cytomegalovirus-associated. Reported results showed that the classifier diagnosed cytomegalovirus status with high specificity and sensitivity.

In the case of this clone: The antigen remains unidentified.

Profiled with immunoSEQ multiplex PCR; TCRdb holds only in-frame clones, not every one. Of 60,000 to 85,000 clones listed, roughly 95% are singletons. Germline trimming cut 1 base from V and 1 base from J; bases unmatched to any gene: 7. CDR1 is KGHSH and CDR2 is LQKENI in the germline V gene. This CDR3 comprises 19 residues. Donors came from a validation cohort of over 100 subjects, distinct from the first 666-subject cohort. The sequenced material came from PBMCs. V gene TRBV18 combines with J gene TRBJ2-4, with 13 bases identical to TRBD2. The TCR sequence derives from a woman aged 18-29 years in good health and CMV-seropositive. The CDR3, as DNA: TGTGCCAGCTCACCACTTAGGACTAGCGGGAGCGTGGCCAAAAACATTCAGTACTTC. It is translated as CASSPLRTSGSVAKNIQYF.